This TCR beta chain was retrieved from a study of cytomegalovirus exposure and HLA in healthy donors. Regarding this clone: Its antigen is not known.

Primers for the PCR totalled 60 Vbeta and 13 Jbeta. Sequencing used immunoSEQ multiplex PCR; TCRdb keeps in-frame clones, though not all of them. The table has 120,000 to 150,000 clones, around four fifths seen once. Findings and caveats of the study: For most TCR beta V segments, an earlier analysis put the productive rate at about 87% or about 30% of the time.

The material sequenced was PBMCs. This TCR was sampled from a boy between 2 and 10 years old in good health and CMV-seronegative.

The CDR3 sequence is CASSPSRLTSYEQYF. DNA of the CDR3: TGTGCCAGCAGCCCCTCCCGACTAACCTCCTACGAGCAGTACTTC. The V gene is TRBV7-3, the J gene TRBJ2-7; tentative D call: TRBD2 (5 bases). Germline CDR1 SGHTA, CDR2 FQGTGA. This CDR3 spans 15 amino acids. V lost 5 bases, J lost 0 bases, and 14 bases lay in between.